The rows below give T cell receptor beta chains drawn from one sample of a study of T cells in Graves' hyperthyroidism and ophthalmopathy. A single record per CDR3 protein comes from TCRdb applying MiXCR to the multiplex PCR reads. The sample includes some 300,000 distinct CDR3 sequences, roughly 13% of them seen just once. The sample consisted of blood. Source of these receptors: a woman between 40 and 50 years old with Graves' hyperthyroidism. Both conserved end residues are part of each CDR3. Fields, in order: D gene, J gene, clone size, V gene, CDR3 DNA, CDR3 protein. A D gene is named only where the DNA matches it firmly. Some rows mark clone size as missing; the rest say once, few, many or name a class of expanded clone.

TRBD1,TRBJ1-1,many,TRBV5-1,TGCGCCAGCAGCATGGCCAGGGGGTTGGAGAACACTGAAGCTTTCTTT,CASSMARGLENTEAFF
.,TRBJ2-7,many,TRBV6-2/TRBV6-3,TGTGCCAGCAGTCGTACCGGGACCCCCTACGAGCAGTACTTC,CASSRTGTPYEQYF
.,TRBJ2-1,many,TRBV3-1,TGTGCCAGCAGCCAGGGGTGGAGCTCCTACAATGAGCAGTTCTTC,CASSQGWSSYNEQFF
.,TRBJ1-2,.,TRBV7-2,TGTGCCAGCAGCGCGAATGGGGGGCACTATGGCTACACCTTC,CASSANGGHYGYTF
TRBD1,TRBJ1-5,many,TRBV28,TGTGCCAGCAGCACAGGGGATCCAAGCAATCAGCCCCAGCATTTT,CASSTGDPSNQPQHF
.,TRBJ2-1,few,TRBV7-3,TGTGCCAGCAGCTTAAGGCGGGACAATGAGCAGTTCTTC,CASSLRRDNEQFF
TRBD1,TRBJ1-1,.,TRBV2,TGTGCCAGCAGCGAGACAGGGGCCACTGAAGCTTTCTTT,CASSETGATEAFF
TRBD1,TRBJ1-2,many,TRBV20-1,TGCAGTGCTAGACTTACGTTAGGGGGCAACTATGGCTACACCTTC,CSARLTLGGNYGYTF
TRBD1,TRBJ2-1,.,TRBV5-1,TGCGCCAGCAGCACTACAGGGGCAAACTACAATGAGCAGTTCTTC,CASSTTGANYNEQFF
.,TRBJ2-7,many,TRBV6-1,TGTGCTTTCGCGGACGAAGGTGTCTACGAGCAGTACTTC,CAFADEGVYEQYF
.,TRBJ2-4,.,TRBV28,TGTGCCAGCACCTTGAGTATAGCCAAAAACATTCAGTACTTC,CASTLSIAKNIQYF
TRBD1,TRBJ2-1,many,TRBV2,TGTGCCAGCATCTGGGACAGGGGCGGCGGCGATGAGCAGTTCTTC,CASIWDRGGGDEQFF
.,TRBJ1-1,.,TRBV20-1,TGCAGTGCTGACTGGGTCGAGGGGGACACTGAAGCTTTCTTT,CSADWVEGDTEAFF
TRBD2,TRBJ2-4,.,TRBV24-1,TGTGCCACCACCCTAGCGGGAAAGGACAAAAACATTCAGTACTTC,CATTLAGKDKNIQYF
.,TRBJ2-6,few,TRBV19,TGTGCCAGTAGACCTCAGGGACGTCCTAGCTCTGGGGCCAACGTCCTGACTTTC,CASRPQGRPSSGANVLTF
TRBD1,TRBJ1-1,many,TRBV11-3,TGTGCCAGCAGCTCGCGGACAGGGGCGAACACTGAAGCTTTCTTT,CASSSRTGANTEAFF
TRBD2,TRBJ2-3,many,TRBV7-8,TGTGCCAGCAGCCAGTCGGCTAGCGGGAGTTGGGGACCGACCACAGATACGCAGTATTTT,CASSQSASGSWGPTTDTQYF
TRBD1,TRBJ1-2,many,TRBV6-2/TRBV6-3,TGTGCCAGCACGCGAATCTCGGACAGGTTTAACTATGGCTACACCTTC,CASTRISDRFNYGYTF
.,TRBJ1-4,many,TRBV12-3/TRBV12-4,TGTGCCAGCACCTACAGGGTAGGCGAAAAACTGTTTTTT,CASTYRVGEKLFF
TRBD1,TRBJ2-7,many,TRBV12-5,TGTGCTAGTGGTTCGACAGGGGGCTACGAGCAGTACTTC,CASGSTGGYEQYF
.,TRBJ2-1,many,TRBV27,TGTGCCAGCAGCTTAGGTGGACTTTACAATGAGCAGTTCTTC,CASSLGGLYNEQFF
.,TRBJ2-1,many,TRBV20-1,TGCAGCGCTAACCGGGACCTCGACTACAATGAGCAGTTCTTC,CSANRDLDYNEQFF